This entry describes one T cell receptor (beta chain). The entry originates in a study of long-term antiretroviral therapy in people with HIV. It was in the United States that all participants with HIV were treated. This CDR3 is built from 17 residues. Trimming at V came to 3 bases and at J to 4 bases, leaving 12 bases not matched to a gene. The V gene's germline CDR1 is SGHDT and CDR2 YYEEEE. Survey-level immunoSEQ v3.0 assays were run. Data came from immunoSEQ multiplex PCR; TCRdb stores just in-frame clones and leaves some out. The data contain approximately 17,000 clones, over 75% of them seen just once; the ten biggest clones take up 12%.

The TCR sequence derives from a man aged 50-60 years with HIV. This chain joins TRBV5-6 and TRBJ2-1, with 8 bases that match TRBD1. Sequencing used unsorted PBMCs, obtained 0.7 years before starting antiretroviral therapy. The CDR3 nucleotides read TGTGCCAGCAGCTCAGGACAGGGCCGGCCGGGGTACAATGAGCAGTTCTTC. Translation gives CASSSGQGRPGYNEQFF.